What follows are 22 T cell receptor beta chains derived from one specimen sequenced in a study of vaccination and CD4 T cells after COVID-19. Treatment in this sample: roughly 11-day PBMC culture with coronavirus spike peptide pools or control peptides (ViraFEST assay). These receptors' targets are unknown. The Oncomine TCR Beta short-read assay was applied to DNA of cultured CD4+ T cells. One entry per CDR3 protein results from TCRdb running MiXCR on the PCR reads. The sample has approximately 9,700 distinct CDR3 sequences; around a third are singletons. This specimen was CD4+ T cells from blood, cultured in vitro, taken after SARS-CoV-2 vaccination. These receptors originate from a human donor who had recovered from COVID-19.

V is TRBV28 and J is TRBJ1-3, with TRBD1 matching 8 bases. The germline CDR1 and CDR2 sequences are MDHEN and SYDVKM. The CDR3 loop spans 17 amino acids. The J segment lost 0 bases and the V segment lost 5 bases, leaving 9 bases of the junction unmatched. The CDR3 sequence: CASSPLRTGHSGNTIYF. CDR3 sequence (DNA): TGTGCCAGCAGTCCCCTCCGGACAGGGCACTCTGGAAACACCATATATTTT.

This clonotype has a handful of counts. The chain links TRBV25-1 to TRBJ2-2; TRBD1 is a possible D gene (6 bases). Germline V gives CDR1 MGHDK, CDR2 SYGVNS. V dropped 7 bases and J dropped 4 bases, with 10 bases sitting between them. There are 13 residues in the CDR3. The CDR3 here is CASTDRGTGELFF. CDR3 bases: TGTGCCAGCACGGACAGAGGCACCGGGGAGCTGTTTTTT.

This clonotype was seen more than once but under ten times. This sequence joins TRBV4-2 and TRBJ2-7; possibly TRBD2 for D (6 bases). The CDR3 length is 15 residues. Trimming took 5 bases from V and 5 from J, leaving 19 bases between them. The germline V gene has CDR1 LGHNA and CDR2 YNFKEQ. CDR3 loop: CASSAKGLSGHEQYF. The CDR3 DNA sequence: TGTGCCAGCAGCGCGAAGGGACTTTCGGGTCACGAGCAGTACTTC.

The J gene is TRBJ1-2, the V gene TRBV12-3 or TRBV12-4; D call uncertain. This CDR3 has 11 residues. The V end lost 7 bases, the J end lost 8 bases, and 11 bases lay between the germline ends. Here the CDR3 reads CASTLTGGYTF. The DNA of the CDR3 is TGTGCCAGCACCCTCACGGGCGGCTACACCTTC.

CDR3 coding DNA: TGTGCCAGCAGCCCCGGGATTGCCACCGGGGAGCTGTTTTTT. It yields the protein CASSPGIATGELFF. The rearrangement joins TRBV7-3 to TRBJ2-2; a possible D gene is TRBD2 (5 bases). Germline lookup yields CDR1 SGHTA and CDR2 FQGTGA. The CDR3 runs to 14 residues. Trimming took off 5 bases at V and 4 bases at J, with 11 bases between the two ends.

This chain connects TRBV6-1 to TRBJ2-7; TRBD1 agrees at 7 bases. V dropped 1 base and J dropped 3; count of bases not matched to a gene: 6. Germline assignment: CDR1 MNHNS and CDR2 SASEGT. The CDR3 is 15 residues long. The CDR3 sequence: CASSEGGTASYEQYF. The CDR3 coding sequence is TGTGCCAGCAGTGAAGGAGGGACAGCCAGCTACGAGCAGTACTTC.

The chain links TRBV25-1 to TRBJ1-1, with TRBD1 matching over 8 bases. Germline-derived CDR1 and CDR2 are MGHDK and SYGVNS. Unmatched junction bases numbered 5, after V lost 5 bases and J lost 12 bases. The CDR3 runs to 11 residues. Written as DNA, the CDR3 is TGTGCCAGCAGTCGGGGACAGGACCCTTTCTTT. This encodes CASSRGQDPFF. The full variable domain, completed using reference TRBV25-1 and TRBJ1-1, is EADIYQTPRYLVIGTGKKITLECSQTMGHDKMYWYQQDPGMELHLIHYSYGVNSTEKGDLSSESTVSRIRTEHFPLTLESARPSHTSQYLCASSRGQDPFFGQGTRLTVV.

In its sample, this clonotype was seen once. One junction end does not reproduce the germline sequence, and a read error may be involved. The rearrangement links TRBV24-1 to TRBJ2-5, with TRBD1 matching 11 bases. This CDR3 region has 16 residues. CDR1 is KGHDR and CDR2 is SFDVKD in the germline V gene. The CDR3 nucleotides read TGTGCCACCAGTGACAGTGGACAGGGGGCTTGGGAGACCCGGTACTTC. The encoded protein is CATSDSGQGAWETRYF.

The chain combines TRBV20-1 with TRBJ2-1; TRBD2 matches at 12 bases. The CDR3 consists of 18 residues. V lost 3 bases, J lost 7 bases, and 16 bases stayed unmatched. In germline, CDR1 is DFQATT, CDR2 SNEGSKA (reference sequence). CDR3 protein: CSARRTSGNLISGNEQFF. CDR3 sequence (DNA): TGCAGTGCTAGGCGGACTAGCGGGAATCTTATCTCGGGGAATGAGCAGTTCTTC.

This clonotype was seen only a few times. The CDR3 nucleotides read TGTGCCACCAGTGGCCCGACTAGCAACGAGCAGTACTTC. Protein product: CATSGPTSNEQYF. V is TRBV24-1 and J is TRBJ2-7; 7 positions agree with TRBD2. Germline V gene sequence: CDR1 KGHDR, CDR2 SFDVKD. The CDR3 sequence is 13 residues long. Trimming cost V 5 bases and J 5 bases; bases outside gene matches: 5.

This clonotype has just a few counts. J is TRBJ1-5 and V is TRBV2, with TRBD1 matching 7 bases. Germline CDR1 SNHLY, CDR2 FYNNEI. V lost 4 bases and J lost 2; bases outside the gene matches: 5. CDR3 length equals 15 residues. The CDR3 loop is CASSVAGGGNQPQHF. The CDR3 DNA reads TGTGCCAGCAGTGTGGCAGGGGGAGGCAATCAGCCCCAGCATTTT.

A few counts support this clonotype. The chain carries TRBV7-3 and TRBJ2-5, with 10 bases identical to TRBD2. Germline values: CDR1 SGHTA, CDR2 FQGTGA. V lost 2 bases to trimming and J lost 3 bases; unmatched junction nucleotides: 9. This CDR3 region has 17 residues. The CDR3 reads CASSLRVASGSKETQYF. The CDR3 DNA reads TGTGCCAGCAGCTTACGGGTGGCTAGCGGGAGTAAAGAGACCCAGTACTTC. The full variable domain, rest sourced from reference TRBV7-3 and TRBJ2-5, is GAGVSQTPSNKVTEKGKYVELRCDPISGHTALYWYRQSLGQGPEFLIYFQGTGAADDSGLPNDRFFAVRPEGSVSTLKIQRTERGDSAVYLCASSLRVASGSKETQYFGPGTRLLVL.

The V and J genes are TRBV19 and TRBJ1-1; no clear D. The CDR3 has 13 amino acids. Trimming shortened V by 7 bases and J by 3 bases, and 12 bases separated the two germline ends. Germline V lookup: CDR1 LNHDA, CDR2 SQIVND (reference sequence). CDR3 residues: CASTHRGYTEAFF. CDR3 nucleotide sequence: TGTGCCAGTACCCACCGAGGGTACACTGAAGCTTTCTTT.

The gene calls are TRBV7-9 and TRBJ2-7, with unresolved D. The V gene's germline CDR1 is SEHNR and CDR2 FQNEAQ (reference sequence). V dropped 5 bases and J dropped 0 bases, with 2 bases sitting between them. The CDR3 consists of 11 residues. In DNA, the CDR3 is TGTGCCAGCAGCCTCTCCTACGAGCAGTACTTC. Translation gives CASSLSYEQYF.

This CDR3 is CASSKRGPLDIQYF. The CDR3 DNA sequence: TGTGCCAGTAGTAAACGGGGGCCTTTGGACATTCAGTACTTC. The chain combines TRBV19 with TRBJ2-4; D possibly uses TRBD1 or TRBD2 (6 bases each). The V gene's germline CDR1 is LNHDA and CDR2 SQIVND (reference sequence). The V end was cut by 4 bases, the J end by 8 bases, with 15 bases between. The length of the CDR3 is 14 residues.

Worth noting for this clonotype: One end of the junction varies from germline; a read error may be responsible. The chain couples TRBV27 to TRBJ2-1; perhaps TRBD2 as D (6 bases). CDR3 length: 14 residues. Germline loops: CDR1 MNHEY, CDR2 SMNVEV (reference sequence). The CDR3 region is CASSRGSSYNGQFF. CDR3 nucleotides: TGTGCCAGCAGCCGGGGGAGCTCCTACAATGGGCAGTTCTTC.

The chain links TRBV7-8 to TRBJ1-3, with D perhaps TRBD1 (5 bases). CDR1 SGHVS and CDR2 FQNEAQ come from the germline V gene. The CDR3 contains 16 residues. The V and J ends lost 5 bases and 0 bases respectively, with 14 bases between them. CDR3 in amino acids: CASSPTERLSGNTIYF. In DNA form, the CDR3 reads TGTGCCAGCAGCCCGACAGAACGCCTCTCTGGAAACACCATATATTTT.

By proportion, this clonotype is medium-sized. The chain employs TRBV20-1 and TRBJ2-2; possibly TRBD2 for D (7 bases). Trimming pared 5 bases from V and 5 bases from J, leaving 18 bases between. The V gene's germline CDR1 is DFQATT and CDR2 SNEGSKA (reference sequence). This CDR3 has 15 residues. The CDR3 loop is CSARSRGAGTGELFF. CDR3 DNA sequence: TGCAGTGCTCGTAGCCGGGGGGCGGGTACCGGGGAGCTGTTTTTT.

The genes are TRBV11-2 and TRBJ2-3, with 14 bases aligning to TRBD2. Germline V lookup: CDR1 SGHAT, CDR2 FQNNGV. The CDR3 has 16 amino acids. With V trimmed by 4 bases and J by 5 bases, 5 bases remained unmatched. The CDR3 sequence: CASSSRGTSGRDTQYF. In DNA, the CDR3 is TGTGCCAGCAGCTCCCGGGGGACTAGCGGGAGAGATACGCAGTATTTT. The whole variable domain, remainder taken from reference TRBV11-2 and TRBJ2-3, is EAGVAQSPRYKIIEKRQSVAFWCNPISGHATLYWYQQILGQGPKLLIQFQNNGVVDDSQLPKDRFSAERLKGVDSTLKIQPAKLEDSAVYLCASSSRGTSGRDTQYFGPGTRLTVL.

As DNA, the CDR3 is TGCAGTGCTAAACAGGGGGATTATGGCTACACCTTC. It specifies CSAKQGDYGYTF. The chain joins TRBV20-1 to TRBJ1-2; 8 nucleotides match TRBD1. V lost 4 bases, J lost 5 bases, and 3 bases stayed unmatched. This CDR3 region has 12 residues. CDR1 and CDR2 from the germline V gene are DFQATT and SNEGSKA (reference sequence).

A few counts support this clonotype. The chain couples TRBV6-1 to TRBJ2-1, with no clear D. In germline, CDR1 is MNHNS, CDR2 SASEGT. Trimming left V 4 bases short and J 6 bases short, with 10 bases between. CDR3 length: 13 amino acids. CDR3 sequence (DNA): TGTGCCAGCAGTGCCCCCATGACCAATGAGCAGTTCTTC. Translating it yields CASSAPMTNEQFF.

Here the CDR3 reads CASSLSSRGQVPQHF. Here the CDR3 DNA reads TGTGCCAGCAGCTTAAGTTCCAGGGGGCAGGTGCCCCAGCATTTT. The gene calls are TRBV7-2 and TRBJ1-5, with 8 bases that match TRBD1. CDR1 is SGHTA, CDR2 FQGNSA, per germline. This CDR3 has 15 residues. With V trimmed by 2 bases and J by 9 bases, 9 bases remained unmatched.